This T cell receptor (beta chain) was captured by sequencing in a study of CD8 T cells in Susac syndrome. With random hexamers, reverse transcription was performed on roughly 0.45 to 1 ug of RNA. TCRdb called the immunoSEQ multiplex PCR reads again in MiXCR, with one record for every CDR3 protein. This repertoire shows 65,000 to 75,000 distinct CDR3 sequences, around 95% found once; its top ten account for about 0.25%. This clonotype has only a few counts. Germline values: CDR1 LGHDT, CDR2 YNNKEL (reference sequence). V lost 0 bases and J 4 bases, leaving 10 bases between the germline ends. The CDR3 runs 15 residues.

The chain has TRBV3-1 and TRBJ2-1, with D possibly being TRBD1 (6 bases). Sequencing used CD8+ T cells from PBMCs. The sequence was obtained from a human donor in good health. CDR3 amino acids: CASSQDLGQYNEQFF. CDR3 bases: TGTGCCAGCAGCCAAGATCTCGGACAGTACAATGAGCAGTTCTTC.